The present entry profiles one T cell receptor beta chain with its context. This record belongs to a study of blood T cell repertoires in COVID-19. Study-level background: There were acute and convalescent COVID-19 samples, and they came from the United States, Italy and Spain.

Original processing methods: Estimated nucleated cell counts came from reference gene primer amplification. Here immunoSEQ multiplex PCR was the method, and the copy in TCRdb shows in-frame clones only, minus some. Clone size and the V and J calls come from that table; the DNA yielded D and trimming. This sample yields roughly 400,000 clones, of which roughly 90% are seen a single time; roughly 2% belongs to the top ten. The receptor comes from a woman between 40 and 50 years old with acute COVID-19. Sequencing was carried out using PBMCs or T cells enriched from blood (not recorded which).

CDR3 loop: CASSQDRAGWIHYEQFF. The CDR3 DNA sequence: TGTGCCAGCAGCCAAGATAGGGCGGGGTGGATTCATTATGAGCAGTTCTTC. The chain couples TRBV3-1 (or the pseudogene TRBV3-2) to TRBJ2-1, with D perhaps matching TRBD2 (6 bases). Trimming took 0 bases from V and 8 from J, leaving 20 bases between them. This CDR3 has 17 residues. Germline CDR1 reads LGHDT; CDR2 reads YNNKEL (reference sequence).